The rows below give T cell receptor beta chains drawn from one sample of a study of blood T cell repertoires in COVID-19. Profiled with immunoSEQ multiplex PCR; TCRdb holds only in-frame clones, not every one. This sample has about 190,000 clones, with over 70% found just once. The sequenced sample consisted of peripheral blood. These TCRs come from a man aged 55 to 69 with acute or convalescent COVID-19. The CDR3 runs from the conserved cysteine through the conserved F or W. A D gene is named only where the DNA matches it firmly. Clone size is given for some rows only: seen once, a few or many times, or a class if the clone is expanded.

cdr3_nt cdr3_aa d_call v_call clone_size j_call
TGTGCCAGCAGTCCCCGGACAGTCAACGAGCAGTACTTC CASSPRTVNEQYF NA TRBV6-5 NA TRBJ2-7
TGTGCCAGCAGCTTTCTGGGGCAGTCGGACACTGAAGCTTTCTTT CASSFLGQSDTEAFF NA TRBV5-6 NA TRBJ1-1
TGTGCCAGCAGTGAAACGGGAAATAGCGGTGGAAACACCATATATTTT CASSETGNSGGNTIYF NA TRBV6-1 NA TRBJ1-3
TGTGCCAGCAGCTTGGCCGGGGGGCGCGGCTACACCTTC CASSLAGGRGYTF NA TRBV5-4 NA TRBJ1-2
TGTGCCAGCAGCCTTAGACAGGGGGCTCAATATGGCTACACCTTC CASSLRQGAQYGYTF TRBD1 TRBV7-9 NA TRBJ1-2
TGTGCCAGCAGCTTGGACAGGGGCACTGAAGCTTTCTTT CASSLDRGTEAFF TRBD1 TRBV7-6 NA TRBJ1-1
TGTGCCAGCAGCCCCTGGGGTGGGGGACAGGGTATCTCTGGGGCCAACGTCCTGACTTTC CASSPWGGGQGISGANVLTF TRBD1 TRBV14 NA TRBJ2-6
TGTGCCAGCAGCTTACAGTCTAATGAAAAACTGTTTTTT CASSLQSNEKLFF NA TRBV7-9 NA TRBJ1-4
TGTGCCAGCAGTTACTCGGACAGGGACTATGGCTACACCTTC CASSYSDRDYGYTF TRBD1 TRBV6-5 NA TRBJ1-2
TGTGCCAGCAGTTTTACATGGAGGGAGACCCAGTACTTC CASSFTWRETQYF NA TRBV6-5 NA TRBJ2-5
TGTGCCAGCAGTGAGTGGACAGGGGGTGAAAAACTGTTTTTT CASSEWTGGEKLFF TRBD1 TRBV2 NA TRBJ1-4
TGCGCCAGCAGCCATGACAGGAGTAAGGATGAAAAACTGTTTTTT CASSHDRSKDEKLFF NA TRBV4-1 few TRBJ1-4
TGTGCCAGTAGTGAAATAGCGGGAGCGACAGATACGCAGTATTTT CASSEIAGATDTQYF TRBD2 TRBV19 NA TRBJ2-3
TGTGCCAGCTCCCCTCCCGGGACAGGACGCGCCTATGGCTACACCTTC CASSPPGTGRAYGYTF TRBD1 TRBV18 NA TRBJ1-2
TGTGCCAGCCGCCCTCGGTTTGGAACTATGAGCACAGATACGCAGTATTTT CASRPRFGTMSTDTQYF NA TRBV27 many TRBJ2-3
TGTGCCAGTAGTATAGATAGGGGTGTTAATTCACCCCTCCACTTT CASSIDRGVNSPLHF NA TRBV19 NA TRBJ1-6
TGTGCCAGCAGCTCCTTACAGGGTGCATTAACAGATACGCAGTATTTT CASSSLQGALTDTQYF NA TRBV11-2 once TRBJ2-3
TGTGCCAGCAGCTCGGGGGTTAATGAAAAACTGTTTTTT CASSSGVNEKLFF NA TRBV5-5 few TRBJ1-4
TGTGCCAGCTCAACAGGGGACCCCGGGGAGCTGTTTTTT CASSTGDPGELFF TRBD1 TRBV18 NA TRBJ2-2
TGTGCCAGCAGCCAAGATCTACCGGGCACAGGGGGCCGTGTACGCCCTGAAGCTTTCTTT CASSQDLPGTGGRVRPEAFF TRBD1 TRBV14 NA TRBJ1-1
TGCGCCAGCGGAGAGGGACAGTCCTTTTCCTACGAGCAGTACTTC CASGEGQSFSYEQYF TRBD1 TRBV10-2 NA TRBJ2-7
TGTGCCAGCAGTTTATCCGTCGGGGGAAACACCATATATTTT CASSLSVGGNTIYF NA TRBV28 NA TRBJ1-3
TGTGCCATCAGGGGGTCCGGGACAGGGGTCACTTACAATGAGCAGTTCTTC CAIRGSGTGVTYNEQFF TRBD1 TRBV10-3 NA TRBJ2-1
TGCGCCAGCAGCCGGAGGCTGGACAGGGCCATAGATACGCAGTATTTT CASSRRLDRAIDTQYF TRBD1 TRBV4-3 once TRBJ2-3
TGCAGCGTTGAGAGAGGGGGTACAGATACGCAGTATTTT CSVERGGTDTQYF NA TRBV29-1 once TRBJ2-3
TGCGCCAGCAGCCAAGATTGGCGGCAGCTAAATGAAAAACTGTTTTTT CASSQDWRQLNEKLFF NA TRBV4-3 once TRBJ1-4
TGTGCCAGCAGTGCTAGTCGACAGGGGGGGGCGAACACTGAAGCTTTCTTT CASSASRQGGANTEAFF TRBD1 TRBV27 NA TRBJ1-1
TGCAGTGCTAGACCAGGGACTGTACAGTATTTT CSARPGTVQYF NA TRBV20-1 NA TRBJ2-3
TGTGCCAGCAGCTTGGAGCAGGGGAACTCACCCCTCCACTTT CASSLEQGNSPLHF NA TRBV5-4 few TRBJ1-6
TGTGCCAGCAGCCCGATGGGGACTAGCGGGGGCACAGATACGCAGTATTTT CASSPMGTSGGTDTQYF TRBD2 TRBV2 once TRBJ2-3
TGTGCCAGCAGTTTGCAAGGAGATGCAGATACGCAGTATTTT CASSLQGDADTQYF NA TRBV6-5 NA TRBJ2-3
TGTGCCAGCAGCCGGACAGATTCCACAGATACGCAGTATTTT CASSRTDSTDTQYF NA TRBV2 NA TRBJ2-3
TGTGCCAGCACCGGGACAGGAGGGCTGCAGCCCCAGCATTTT CASTGTGGLQPQHF TRBD1 TRBV7-9 NA TRBJ1-5
TGTGCCTGGAGTCACACAGGGGATGCCTACGAGCAGTACTTC CAWSHTGDAYEQYF TRBD1 TRBV30 NA TRBJ2-7
TGCGCCAGCAGCTTGGGAGGCAGGGGGCAGGGCTACACCTTC CASSLGGRGQGYTF TRBD1 TRBV5-1 NA TRBJ1-2
TGTGCCAGCAGCTCTAATCAGGGGGTCGGTACGCAGTATTTT CASSSNQGVGTQYF TRBD1 TRBV7-3 NA TRBJ2-3
TGCAGCGTTTTACAGGGTTACACCGGGGAGCTGTTTTTT CSVLQGYTGELFF NA TRBV29-1 NA TRBJ2-2
TGTGCCAGCAGCTCCGGACTAGCGGGTTGGTTCTCAGATACGCAGTATTTT CASSSGLAGWFSDTQYF TRBD2 TRBV11-2 NA TRBJ2-3
TGTGCCAGCAGCTCCCGGAGGGACACTGAAGCTTTCTTT CASSSRRDTEAFF NA TRBV11-3 NA TRBJ1-1
TGTGCCAGCAGCCAACTAGCGGGGGGATACGAGCAGTACTTC CASSQLAGGYEQYF TRBD2 TRBV7-2 NA TRBJ2-7
TGTGCCAGTCAAGCCGGGACAGTGGGACAAGAGACCCAGTACTTC CASQAGTVGQETQYF TRBD1 TRBV6-5 NA TRBJ2-5
TGTGCCAGTAGTATAGAAACCGGGACTAGCGGGGCCTACGAGCAGTACTTC CASSIETGTSGAYEQYF TRBD2 TRBV19 NA TRBJ2-7
TGTGCCAGCAGCCTACGGACAGGGGGCGGGACAGATACGCAGTATTTT CASSLRTGGGTDTQYF TRBD1 TRBV7-6 NA TRBJ2-3